These T cell receptor beta chains were read from a single sample in a study of shared clonotypes between healthy human individuals. Libraries were prepared by immunoSEQ multiplex PCR; TCRdb keeps only in-frame clonotypes and omits some of them. The table records approximately 2,000,000 clones, roughly 90% of them present only once. The sample consisted of naive CD4+ T cells from PBMCs. These receptors were collected from a man aged 18 to 35 in good health. Some clones in this sample may be carry-over from other donors' samples. The conserved cysteine and the conserved F or W are not part of the CDR3 here.

V,CDR3
TRBV19,ASSIGTGKVETQY
TRBV7-2,ASTGQPNTGELF
TRBV9,ASTRGAQKAYNEQF
TRBV28,ASSPGGSNQPQH
TRBV28,ASSLWGGPGANVLT
TRBV5-1,ASSLSPGNNQPQH
TRBV5-1,ASSARGVQETQY
TRBV9,ASSVADRAGFTGELF
TRBV19,ASSFRDPSSGNTIY
TRBV10-1,ASPSPGTVFQPQH
TRBV5-1,ASSQSGAGDEQF
TRBV2,ASAGQGASGETQY
TRBV7-6,ASSLGTSADSNEQF
TRBV7-8,ASSLLRTGVLRGYT
TRBV28,ASSGTSGGNTQY
TRBV6-1,ASSAHRVNTGELF
TRBV5-8,ASSLAGGRNQPQH
TRBV18,ASSLGLAGADTQY
TRBV4-1,ASKASGREDTQY
TRBV28,ASHEDRDYEQY
TRBV20-1,SASPLTEQF
TRBV11-2,ASSLDRGRTYEQY
TRBV7-3,ASSYGLAGVHEQF
TRBV29-1,SARQGDGYT
TRBV12-5,ASGFLGGLEVDEQF
TRBV30,AWNPRGTDTQY
TRBV28,ASWGSTNEKLF
TRBV30,AWSVGFTEAF
TRBV28,ASSLMRYGYT
TRBV28,ASSQPHPGELF
TRBV29-1,SVGGQLVAEAF
TRBV2,ASSEWAVNYT
TRBV18,ASSPSGLAGMNTEAF
TRBV28,ASSSPSRNNEQF
TRBV5-1,ASSPGGTTDSGNTIY
TRBV6-6,ASSRPGTGVNYGYT
TRBV15,ATSRGGHLEQF
TRBV5-4,ASSWDGYNEQF
TRBV5-1,ASSLDSPDTQY
TRBV6-1,ASSEMLGPYTEAF
TRBV14,ASSSRLGSYEQY
TRBV5-1,ASSLALDPYEQY
TRBV27,ASSPGTSGTYEQY
TRBV28,ASRGGGLGTGELF
TRBV28,ASSLFATRTTPYEQY
TRBV19,ASRPAGGVGGGTSPGRSYNEQF